These 27 T cell receptor beta chains originate from one sample sequenced in a study of T cell clonotyping in hematopoietic cell transplantation. Sequencing used immunoSEQ multiplex PCR; TCRdb keeps in-frame clones, though not all of them. The sample records about 7,100 clones, roughly 98% being singletons. This material consisted of PBMCs, taken 30 days after allogeneic stem cell transplant. These TCRs come from a male patient between 60 and 69 years old who had an allogeneic stem cell transplant from a related donor, so the T cells may come from the graft donor. Some clones in this sample may be carry-over from other donors' samples.

The genes are TRBV6-5 and TRBJ1-5; no clear D. Germline CDR1 is MNHEY and CDR2 is SVGAGI. The CDR3 covers 15 residues. V shed 2 bases and J shed 4 bases, with 12 bases lying between them. The CDR3 loop reads CASSYRAAKNQPQHF. In nucleotides, the CDR3 is TGTGCCAGCAGTTACCGGGCAGCAAAAAATCAGCCCCAGCATTTT.

This rearrangement joins TRBV7-2 to TRBJ2-5; D is undetermined. The J call is uncertain, as TRBJ2-7 better fits the DNA end. The CDR3 is 12 amino acids. The germline CDR1 and CDR2 sequences are SGHTA and FQGNSA. In DNA, the CDR3 is TGTGCCAGCAGCCCGACGAGCGACGAGCAGTACTTC. Amino acids: CASSPTSDEQYF.

The V and J genes are TRBV15 and TRBJ1-5; perhaps TRBD1 as D (5 bases). Germline V CDR1 and CDR2: LNHNV, YYDKDF (reference sequence). The CDR3 loop spans 15 amino acids. V dropped 8 bases and J dropped 0 bases, with 14 bases sitting between them. CDR3 bases: TGTGCCACCGGGAACCGGGGGTATAGCAATCAGCCCCAGCATTTT. As protein: CATGNRGYSNQPQHF.

The chain has TRBV5-4 and TRBJ2-5; D gene ambiguous. The CDR3 sequence is 13 residues long. Germline V gene sequence: CDR1 SGHNT, CDR2 YYREEE (reference sequence). Between the trimmed V and J ends, which lost 4 bases and 5 bases, there was a span of 12 bases. The CDR3 nucleotides read TGTGCCAGCAGCGTACCCCCCGGGGAGACCCAGTACTTC. It translates to CASSVPPGETQYF.

The rearrangement uses TRBV5-1 and TRBJ1-2; D call uncertain. V dropped 0 bases and J dropped 1 base, with 16 bases sitting between them. The CDR3 is 17 amino acids. Germline lookup yields CDR1 SGHRS and CDR2 YFSETQ. In DNA, the CDR3 is TGCGCCAGCAGCTTGGGATGGCTTGTCAGCCGTAACTATGGCTACACCTTC. Residues: CASSLGWLVSRNYGYTF. The full variable domain, its missing parts supplied by reference TRBV5-1 and TRBJ1-2, is KAGVTQTPRYLIKTRGQQVTLSCSPISGHRSVSWYQQTPGQGLQFLFEYFSETQRNKGNFPGRFSGRQFSNSRSEMNVSTLELGDSALYLCASSLGWLVSRNYGYTFGSGTRLTVV.

The genes are TRBV30 and TRBJ2-7, with TRBD2 identical over 10 bases. V lost 2 bases to trimming and J lost 4 bases; unmatched junction nucleotides: 17. The CDR3 is 18 amino acids. CDR1 and CDR2 (germline): GTSNPN, SVGIG (reference sequence). The DNA of the CDR3 is TGTGCCTGGAGTCCCCCCAAAAGTAAGGAGCGGGGGGGGTACGAGCAGTACTTC. Encoded protein: CAWSPPKSKERGGYEQYF.

The chain links TRBV19 to TRBJ1-2; D is perhaps TRBD1 (5 bases). The CDR3 runs to 13 residues. Germline CDR1 is LNHDA and CDR2 is SQIVND (reference sequence). V lost 4 bases and J lost 9, with 15 bases in between. CDR3 bases: TGTGCCAGTAGTACGGACACGGGAAGGCGCTACACCTTC. Protein: CASSTDTGRRYTF.

The chain employs TRBV7-2 and TRBJ2-7; the match to TRBD2 covers 9 bases. The CDR3 is 16 amino acids. V shed 5 bases and J 3 bases; nucleotides not matched to a gene: 11. Germline CDR1 is SGHTA and CDR2 is FQGNSA. DNA of the CDR3: TGTGCCAGCAGCATACCGCGGGCTAGCGGGGACTACGAGCAGTACTTC. Amino acids: CASSIPRASGDYEQYF.

The chain carries TRBV28 and TRBJ1-1; 11 positions agree with TRBD1. Germline V gene data show CDR1 as MDHEN and CDR2 as SYDVKM. After removal of 5 bases from V and 1 base from J, the junction contained 9 bases not matched to a gene. The length of the CDR3 is 17 residues. The CDR3 nucleotides read TGTGCCAGCAGTCCACCGGGACAGGGGGTCGAGAACACTGAAGCTTTCTTT. This sequence encodes CASSPPGQGVENTEAFF.

V gene TRBV19 combines with J gene TRBJ1-1; D may be TRBD1 (6 bases). This CDR3 region has 13 residues. The germline V and J ends were trimmed by 9 bases and 6 bases, with 17 bases remaining between them. Germline-derived CDR1 and CDR2 are LNHDA and SQIVND (reference sequence). The CDR3 here is CASLGIGQSEAFF. The CDR3 coding sequence is TGTGCCAGCCTAGGGATTGGACAGTCTGAAGCTTTCTTT.

The gene calls are TRBV4-1 and TRBJ1-5; 8 bases are shared with TRBD1. V dropped 1 base and J dropped 5; count of bases not matched to a gene: 10. Germline CDR1 is MGHRA and CDR2 is YSYEKL. The CDR3 is 17 residues long. This CDR3 is CASSQGARTGPYQPQHF. CDR3 DNA: TGCGCCAGCAGCCAAGGGGCCAGGACAGGGCCCTATCAGCCCCAGCATTTT.

This chain links TRBV10-3 with TRBJ1-5, with unresolved D. CDR1 is ENHRY and CDR2 is SYGVKD in the germline V gene. V shed 4 bases and J shed 2 bases, with 9 bases lying between them. The CDR3 covers 14 residues. CDR3 amino acids: CAISALEGNQPQHF. The CDR3 DNA sequence: TGTGCCATCAGTGCCTTGGAGGGCAATCAGCCCCAGCATTTT.

This chain joins TRBV11-2 and TRBJ1-1; D perhaps matches TRBD1 (6 bases). Germline V lookup: CDR1 SGHAT, CDR2 FQNNGV. V was cut by 0 bases and J by 1 base, with 15 bases left in between. This CDR3 has 17 amino acids. The CDR3: CASSLDRQARGNTEAFF. The CDR3 DNA is TGTGCCAGCAGCTTAGACAGACAGGCCAGGGGGAACACTGAAGCTTTCTTT.

V gene TRBV19 combines with J gene TRBJ1-1; no firm D call. Trimming shortened V by 3 bases and J by 7 bases, and 6 bases separated the two germline ends. Germline CDR1 is LNHDA and CDR2 is SQIVND (reference sequence). The CDR3 has 11 amino acids. For the CDR3, the DNA is TGTGCCAGTAGTATGGCAGGTGAAGCTTTCTTT. Translation: CASSMAGEAFF.

The chain is built from TRBV25-1 and TRBJ2-7; 11 nucleotides align to TRBD1. This CDR3 is built from 13 residues. CDR1 and CDR2 from the germline V gene are MGHDK and SYGVNS. V dropped 4 bases and J dropped 5; count of bases not matched to a gene: 1. In DNA, the CDR3 is TGTGCCAGCAGTGTGGGACAGGGGGACGAGCAGTACTTC. Translating it yields CASSVGQGDEQYF.

The chain employs TRBV18 and TRBJ1-1, with D maybe TRBD1 (6 bases). Germline assignment: CDR1 KGHSH and CDR2 LQKENI. The CDR3 loop spans 16 amino acids. The V gene lost 6 bases and the J gene lost 5 bases, with 22 bases spanning the gap. CDR3: CASSPQERRGGTEAFF. The DNA for the CDR3 is TGTGCCAGCTCCCCCCAGGAAAGAAGGGGGGGGACTGAAGCTTTCTTT.

The V and J genes are TRBV6-6 and TRBJ2-6; D ambiguous. This CDR3 is 16 amino acids long. Trimming took 0 bases from V and 4 from J, leaving 10 bases between them. CDR1 MNHNY and CDR2 SVGAGI come from the germline V gene (reference sequence). CDR3 nucleotides: TGTGCCAGCAGTTACTCGAGTATGGGCGGGGCCAACGTCCTGACTTTC. Its translation: CASSYSSMGGANVLTF.

V and J are TRBV7-2 and TRBJ2-7, with 11 bases lining up with TRBD1. The length of the CDR3 is 15 residues. J was trimmed by 3 bases and V by 4 bases; bases with no gene match: 5. Germline assignment: CDR1 SGHTA and CDR2 FQGNSA. The CDR3 region has the DNA TGTGCCAGCAGCTGGACAGGGGGCGAAAGCTACGAGCAGTACTTC. Translated, it gives CASSWTGGESYEQYF.

The chain is built from TRBV9 and TRBJ1-2; TRBD1 matches at 7 bases. V lost 3 bases, J lost 2 bases, and 13 bases stayed unmatched. CDR3 size: 17 residues. Germline V gene sequence: CDR1 SGDLS, CDR2 YYNGEE. The CDR3 loop is CASSEWGGKTGNYGYTF. The CDR3 region has the DNA TGTGCCAGCAGCGAGTGGGGTGGGAAGACAGGGAACTATGGCTACACCTTC.

V and J are TRBV29-1 and TRBJ2-3; 8 nucleotides line up with TRBD1. The CDR3 has 13 amino acids. In germline, CDR1 is SQVTM, CDR2 ANQGSEA. The V and J ends lost 7 bases and 3 bases, in that order; junction bases with no gene match: 6. This CDR3 is CSDLQGATDTQYF. CDR3 nucleotide sequence: TGCAGCGACCTCCAGGGGGCTACAGATACGCAGTATTTT.

This clone has a single count. This chain uses TRBV9 with TRBJ1-1, with a tentative D call TRBD1 (6 bases). Per the germline V gene, CDR1 is SGDLS and CDR2 is YYNGEE. V lost 4 bases and J lost 0, with 10 bases in between. This CDR3 comprises 14 residues. CDR3 in DNA: TGTGCCAGCAGCCCAGGGGTCATGAACACTGAAGCTTTCTTT. Translated: CASSPGVMNTEAFF.

The J gene is TRBJ2-2, the V gene TRBV7-8; D unclear. The V and J ends lost 3 bases and 0 bases respectively, with 8 bases between them. CDR1 and CDR2 from the germline V gene are SGHVS and FQNEAQ. This CDR3 comprises 15 residues. Here the CDR3 reads CASSLRLPNTGELFF. The CDR3 bases are TGTGCCAGCAGCTTGAGACTCCCGAACACCGGGGAGCTGTTTTTT.

This clone was seen only once. The chain is built from TRBV18 and TRBJ1-4, with D tentatively TRBD1 (5 bases). Germline CDR1 is KGHSH and CDR2 is LQKENI. The V gene lost 4 bases and the J gene lost 8 bases, with 14 bases spanning the gap. This CDR3 region has 14 residues. The CDR3 loop reads CASSLRDAGEKLFF. CDR3 coding DNA: TGTGCCAGCTCACTCCGGGACGCGGGGGAAAAACTGTTTTTT.

This clone appeared a single time. The chain carries TRBV5-1 and TRBJ2-7; TRBD1 aligns across 7 bases. CDR3 length: 14 residues. The V gene end was trimmed by 4 bases and the J gene end by 5 bases; junction bases not matched to a gene: 9. The germline V gene encodes CDR1 SGHRS and CDR2 YFSETQ. CDR3 loop: CASSEGQVMNEQYF. The CDR3, as DNA: TGCGCCAGCAGCGAAGGACAGGTCATGAACGAGCAGTACTTC.

This sequence joins TRBV7-8 and TRBJ1-2; 7 nucleotides agree with TRBD1. Germline V gene data show CDR1 as SGHVS and CDR2 as FQNEAQ. The CDR3 length is 15 residues. The V gene end was trimmed by 2 bases and the J gene end by 6 bases; junction bases not matched to a gene: 9. CDR3 bases: TGTGCCAGCAGCTTATACGGAGGGGGCGATAATGGCTACACCTTC. Translated, it gives CASSLYGGGDNGYTF.

This chain uses TRBV27 with TRBJ1-2; TRBD1 is a possible D gene (5 bases). V lost 5 bases and J lost 4, with 17 bases in between. This CDR3 comprises 15 residues. Germline V gene sequence: CDR1 MNHEY, CDR2 SMNVEV (reference sequence). CDR3 nucleotides: TGTGCCAGCAGTCCAAGGGACGGAAGCACCTATGGCTACACCTTC. It yields the protein CASSPRDGSTYGYTF.

The chain carries TRBV25-1 and TRBJ2-5, with D tentatively TRBD1 or TRBD2 (5 bases each). Per the germline V gene, CDR1 is MGHDK and CDR2 is SYGVNS. V lost 1 base and J 4 bases, leaving 13 bases between the germline ends. The CDR3 is 15 residues long. The CDR3 here is CASSEFRGDRETQYF. CDR3 sequence (DNA): TGTGCCAGCAGTGAATTTAGGGGAGACAGAGAGACCCAGTACTTC.